The 20 T cell receptor beta chains reported below all come from one sample, sequenced in a study of blood T cell repertoires in COVID-19. The table came from immunoSEQ multiplex PCR; TCRdb's copy has only in-frame clones and leaves some out. Counted here are just over 250,000 clones, 70% to 90% occurring once; the ten biggest clones make up approximately 2.3%. The sequenced sample was peripheral blood. These receptors all come from a woman aged 50 to 60 with acute or convalescent COVID-19.

CDR3 in amino acids: CASSPVWTGNTGELFF. The CDR3 coding sequence is TGTGCCAGCTCACCGGTCTGGACAGGGAACACCGGGGAGCTGTTTTTT. J is TRBJ2-2 and V is TRBV18, with 7 bases matching TRBD1. V trimming: 3 bases; J trimming: 1 base; junction bases outside the gene matches: 5. The length of the CDR3 is 16 residues. The germline V gene has CDR1 KGHSH and CDR2 LQKENI.

The chain links TRBV7-8 to TRBJ2-5, with TRBD1 matching over 7 bases. This CDR3 comprises 15 residues. V was pared by 2 bases and J by 2 bases, with 5 bases of the junction left unmatched. Germline CDR1 is SGHVS and CDR2 is FQNEAQ. Here the CDR3 reads CASSLSSGQQETQYF. The DNA for the CDR3 is TGTGCCAGCAGCTTATCTTCGGGACAGCAAGAGACCCAGTACTTC.

This chain joins TRBV2 and TRBJ2-7; 7 positions match TRBD2. V lost 8 bases, J lost 2 bases, and 6 bases stayed unmatched. This CDR3 comprises 13 residues. Germline V gives CDR1 SNHLY, CDR2 FYNNEI. The CDR3: CASFRGSTYEQYF. CDR3 sequence (DNA): TGTGCCAGCTTTCGCGGGAGTACCTACGAGCAGTACTTC.

J is TRBJ2-7 and V is TRBV7-9; 8 bases align to TRBD1. The length of the CDR3 is 12 residues. V lost 8 bases to trimming and J lost 3 bases; unmatched junction nucleotides: 3. CDR1 is SEHNR and CDR2 is FQNEAQ in the germline V gene (reference sequence). The CDR3 reads CASGQGNYEQYF. Here the CDR3 DNA reads TGTGCCAGCGGACAGGGAAACTACGAGCAGTACTTC.

The V call is TRBV9, the J call TRBJ2-7; 10 nucleotides line up with TRBD2. The V gene's germline CDR1 is SGDLS and CDR2 YYNGEE. The length of the CDR3 is 13 residues. The junction had 1 base not matched to a gene; V was cut back by 3 bases and J by 4 bases. The CDR3 DNA reads as TGTGCCAGCAGCGGTAGCGGGAGGTACGAGCAGTACTTC. Translated, it gives CASSGSGRYEQYF.

V and J are TRBV9 and TRBJ2-2; D is possibly TRBD2 (5 bases). CDR1 is SGDLS, CDR2 YYNGEE, per germline. V lost 3 bases and J lost 6, with 12 bases in between. This CDR3 has 14 residues. The CDR3 DNA reads as TGTGCCAGCAGCGATAGCGTACTCGCCGGGGAGCTGTTTTTT. This gives the protein CASSDSVLAGELFF. The variable domain in full, completed from reference TRBV9 and TRBJ2-2, reads DSGVTQTPKHLITATGQRVTLRCSPRSGDLSVYWYQQSLDQGLQFLIQYYNGEERAKGNILERFSAQQFPDLHSELNLSSLELGDSALYFCASSDSVLAGELFFGEGSRLTVL.

On this clone itself: A junction boundary mismatches the germline segment, possibly from a read error. The genes are TRBV27 and TRBJ1-2; 9 nucleotides align to TRBD1. Germline values: CDR1 MNHEY, CDR2 SMNVEV (reference sequence). This CDR3 is 13 amino acids long. The CDR3 DNA follows: TGTGCCAGCAGTCTTAATGGACAGGGGCTCCTCGACTTC. It specifies CASSLNGQGLLDF.

The chain couples TRBV5-5 to TRBJ1-3; TRBD1 matches at 8 bases. There are 14 residues in the CDR3. Germline V lookup: CDR1 SGHKS, CDR2 YYEKEE (reference sequence). Unmatched junction bases numbered 0, after V lost 3 bases and J lost 1 base. In DNA form, the CDR3 reads TGTGCCAGCAGCTGGACAGGGTCTGGAAACACCATATATTTT. This encodes CASSWTGSGNTIYF.

Here the CDR3 reads CASTLAGITGELFF. CDR3 nucleotide sequence: TGCGCCAGCACGCTGGCAGGGATCACCGGGGAGCTGTTTTTT. The chain couples TRBV5-1 to TRBJ2-2; D perhaps matches TRBD1 (5 bases). The CDR3 is made up of 14 amino acids. V shed 6 bases and J shed 4 bases, with 13 bases lying between them. Germline V gives CDR1 SGHRS, CDR2 YFSETQ.

The chain links TRBV5-5 to TRBJ2-1, with D possibly TRBD2 on 6 matching bases. Germline V gives CDR1 SGHKS, CDR2 YYEKEE (reference sequence). The germline V and J ends were trimmed by 2 bases and 8 bases, with 11 bases remaining between them. The CDR3 has 13 amino acids. The CDR3 nucleotides read TGTGCCAGCAGCTTTGGAGGGTTGGATGAGCAGTTCTTC. The encoded protein is CASSFGGLDEQFF.

This clone has only a few counts. In DNA, the CDR3 is TGTGCCAGCAGCCAACAAGGGGCTGTGGGTAATGAAAAACTGTTTTTT. Translation gives CASSQQGAVGNEKLFF. V is TRBV7-2 and J is TRBJ1-4, with D possibly matching TRBD1 (5 bases). Trimming removed 5 bases from V and 4 bases from J, with 17 bases in between. The CDR3 length is 16 residues. Looked up from germline, CDR1 is SGHTA and CDR2 is FQGNSA.

The chain joins TRBV9 to TRBJ1-3; TRBD1 is a possible D gene (5 bases). The CDR3 extends over 14 amino acids. Germline loops: CDR1 SGDLS, CDR2 YYNGEE. The V gene lost 0 bases and the J gene lost 3 bases, with 7 bases spanning the gap. The CDR3 sequence: CASSVEGNGNTIYF. The CDR3 DNA is TGTGCCAGCAGCGTAGAGGGGAATGGAAACACCATATATTTT.

This clone occurred once. This chain links TRBV27 with TRBJ1-2; 10 bases match TRBD1. CDR1 is MNHEY, CDR2 SMNVEV, per germline (reference sequence). CDR3 length equals 15 residues. With V trimmed by 10 bases and J by 4 bases, 12 bases remained unmatched. The CDR3, as DNA: TGTGCCACCCTGCGAAAGACAGGGGGCCTCTATGGCTACACCTTC. Its protein product is CATLRKTGGLYGYTF.

V gene TRBV4-1 combines with J gene TRBJ1-1; TRBD1 agrees at 8 bases. This CDR3 contains 13 residues. Germline loops: CDR1 MGHRA, CDR2 YSYEKL. Trimming cost V 5 bases and J 7 bases; bases outside gene matches: 6. CDR3 nucleotide sequence: TGCGCCAGCAGCGTACAGGGGGTCGGTGAAGCTTTCTTT. Translation gives CASSVQGVGEAFF.

The chain has TRBV28 and TRBJ1-5; TRBD1 aligns across 9 bases. V lost 5 bases, J lost 7 bases, and 15 bases stayed unmatched. There are 17 residues in the CDR3. Germline V gene lookup returns CDR1 MDHEN and CDR2 SYDVKM. CDR3 nucleotide sequence: TGTGCCAGCAGTGTCCGCGTCCTACAGGGGGCTGAACAGCCCCAGCATTTT. Translating it yields CASSVRVLQGAEQPQHF.

For the CDR3, the DNA is TGCGCCAGCAGCCAACCCCTGAGACAGGGATATGAAAAACTGTTTTTT. The encoded protein is CASSQPLRQGYEKLFF. This chain uses TRBV4-1 with TRBJ1-4; 7 bases fit TRBD1. V lost 2 bases to trimming and J lost 6 bases; unmatched junction nucleotides: 9. The CDR3 sequence is 16 residues long. Per germline, CDR1 MGHRA and CDR2 YSYEKL.

The V call is TRBV5-4, the J call TRBJ1-6, with D uncertain. The V end was cut by 4 bases, the J end by 6 bases, with 5 bases between. The CDR3 runs 12 residues. CDR1 SGHNT and CDR2 YYREEE come from the germline V gene (reference sequence). CDR3: CASSPGNSPLHF. In DNA form, the CDR3 reads TGTGCCAGCAGCCCGGGTAATTCACCCCTCCACTTT.

The CDR3 is CASSLRGPHSPLHF. The DNA of the CDR3 is TGTGCCAGCAGCCTAAGAGGCCCGCATTCACCCCTCCACTTT. This rearrangement joins TRBV7-2 to TRBJ1-6; unclear D gene. V gave up 5 bases and J gave up 8 bases, with 13 bases separating them. Germline V CDR1 and CDR2: SGHTA, FQGNSA. The CDR3 is 14 residues long.

The gene calls are TRBV2 and TRBJ2-7; 7 bases align to TRBD1. The CDR3 totals 13 residues. V lost 2 bases to trimming and J lost 9 bases; unmatched junction nucleotides: 7. Germline CDR1 reads SNHLY; CDR2 reads FYNNEI. CDR3 coding DNA: TGTGCCAGCAGTGAATTGGGACAGACGGGGCAGTACTTC. Amino acids: CASSELGQTGQYF.

The rearrangement links TRBV5-6 to TRBJ2-1; possibly TRBD2 for D (5 bases). The CDR3 extends over 16 amino acids. Looked up from germline, CDR1 is SGHDT and CDR2 is YYEEEE. The V end was cut by 1 base, the J end by 3 bases, with 14 bases between. The CDR3 sequence is CASSLSRGGIYNEQFF. CDR3 coding DNA: TGTGCCAGCAGCTTGAGCCGGGGTGGAATCTACAATGAGCAGTTCTTC.